This entry describes one TCR beta chain. Its target is not known. This sample is drawn from a study of a mutant IDH1 vaccine in newly diagnosed glioma. Study at large: It was at week 35 that visit V12 occurred, and at week 47 that visit V13 did.

The time point was: week 47, end of study. It was 300 ug of mutant IDH1 20-mer peptide that made up each vaccine dose, given with topical imiquimod. Clones were sequenced by immunoSEQ multiplex PCR, and TCRdb holds only the in-frame ones, with some missing. The data show tens of thousands of clones, roughly four fifths seen once. With 7 bases removed from V and 5 bases from J, the gap between germline ends came to 17 bases. Germline V gene lookup returns CDR1 LNHDA and CDR2 SQIVND (reference sequence). This CDR3 is 14 amino acids long. Whole-study findings and limits: With respect to changes in top peripheral T cell clonotypes, pseudoprogression seemed unrelated.

This sequence was found in a woman between 50 and 59 years old with glioma. The chain is built from TRBV19 and TRBJ1-2; D not certain. The sequenced sample was PBMCs, obtained from a glioma patient whose treatment included an IDH1 peptide vaccine. CDR3 sequence: CASTTAPGWYGYTF. The CDR3, as DNA: TGTGCCAGTACTACCGCCCCGGGTTGGTATGGCTACACCTTC. The whole variable domain, filled in from reference TRBV19 and TRBJ1-2, reads DGGITQSPKYLFRKEGQNVTLSCEQNLNHDAMYWYRQDPGQGLRLIYYSQIVNDFQKGDIAEGYSVSREKKESFPLTVTSAQKNPTAFYLCASTTAPGWYGYTFGSGTRLTVV.